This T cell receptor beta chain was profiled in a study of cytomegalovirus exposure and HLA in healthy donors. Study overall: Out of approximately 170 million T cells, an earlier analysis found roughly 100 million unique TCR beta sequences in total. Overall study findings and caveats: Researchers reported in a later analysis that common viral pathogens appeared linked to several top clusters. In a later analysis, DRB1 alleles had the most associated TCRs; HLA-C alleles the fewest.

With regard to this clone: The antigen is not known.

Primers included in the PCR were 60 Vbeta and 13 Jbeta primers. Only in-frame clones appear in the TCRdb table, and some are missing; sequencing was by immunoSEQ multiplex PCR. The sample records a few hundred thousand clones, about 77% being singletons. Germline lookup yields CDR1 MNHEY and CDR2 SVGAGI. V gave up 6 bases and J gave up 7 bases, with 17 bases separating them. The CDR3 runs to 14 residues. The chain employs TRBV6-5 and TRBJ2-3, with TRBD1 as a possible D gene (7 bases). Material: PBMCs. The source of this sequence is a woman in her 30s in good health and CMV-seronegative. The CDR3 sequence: CASSSDRRGHTQYF. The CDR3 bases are TGTGCCAGCAGCAGCGATCGGAGGGGGCATACGCAGTATTTT.